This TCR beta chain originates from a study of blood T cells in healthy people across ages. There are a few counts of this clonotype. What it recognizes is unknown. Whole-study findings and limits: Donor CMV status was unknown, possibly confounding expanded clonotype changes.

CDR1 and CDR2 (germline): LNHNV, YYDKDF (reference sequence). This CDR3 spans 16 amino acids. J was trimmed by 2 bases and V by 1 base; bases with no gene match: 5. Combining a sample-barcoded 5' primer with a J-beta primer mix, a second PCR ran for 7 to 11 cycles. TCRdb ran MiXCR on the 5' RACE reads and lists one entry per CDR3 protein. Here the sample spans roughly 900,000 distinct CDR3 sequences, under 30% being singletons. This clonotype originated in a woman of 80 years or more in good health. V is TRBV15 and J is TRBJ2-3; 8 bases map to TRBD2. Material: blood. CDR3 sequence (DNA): TGTGCCACCAGCAGAGGAAATAGCGGGGACACAGATACGCAGTATTTT. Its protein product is CATSRGNSGDTDTQYF.